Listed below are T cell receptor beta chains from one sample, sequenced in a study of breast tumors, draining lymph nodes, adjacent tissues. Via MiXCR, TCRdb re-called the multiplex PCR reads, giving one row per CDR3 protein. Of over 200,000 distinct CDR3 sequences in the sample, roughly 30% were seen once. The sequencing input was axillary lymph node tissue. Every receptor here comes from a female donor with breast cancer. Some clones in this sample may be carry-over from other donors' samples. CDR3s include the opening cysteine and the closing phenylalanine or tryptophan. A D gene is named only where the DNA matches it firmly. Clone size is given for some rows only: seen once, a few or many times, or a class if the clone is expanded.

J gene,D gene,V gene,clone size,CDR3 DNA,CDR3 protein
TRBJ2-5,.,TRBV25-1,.,TGTGCCAGCAGGGATCCTTCTAGACGAGAGACCCAGTACTTC,CASRDPSRRETQYF
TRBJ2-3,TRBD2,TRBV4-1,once,TGCGCCAGCAGCCAAGATTCCCGGGTCCTAGCGGGAGGGCACGACACAGATACGCAGTATTTT,CASSQDSRVLAGGHDTDTQYF
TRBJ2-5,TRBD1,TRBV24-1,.,TGTGCCCCGACAGGGCCAGAGACCCAGTACTTC,CAPTGPETQYF
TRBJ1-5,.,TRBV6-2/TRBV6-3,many,TGTGCCAGCAGTTACTCACACTCCCAGGGGAGCAATCAGCCCCAGCATTTT,CASSYSHSQGSNQPQHF
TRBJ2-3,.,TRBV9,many,TGTGCCAGCAGCGGGTACAGAGGGGACACAGATACGCAGTATTTT,CASSGYRGDTDTQYF
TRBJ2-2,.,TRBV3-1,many,TGTGCCAGTGAGATGGGCCTGAACACCGGGGAGCTGTTTTTT,CASEMGLNTGELFF
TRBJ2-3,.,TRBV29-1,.,TGCAGCGTTGTCCGGGGCACTAGCACAGATACGCAGTATTTT,CSVVRGTSTDTQYF
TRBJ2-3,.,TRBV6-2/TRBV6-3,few,TGTGCCAGCAGGCCGGCCACAGATACGCAGTATTTT,CASRPATDTQYF
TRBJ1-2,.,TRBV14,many,TGTGCCAGCAGCAGGTATCCGACCTATGGCTACACCTTC,CASSRYPTYGYTF
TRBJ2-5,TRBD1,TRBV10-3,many,TGTGCCATCAGTGAGTCGGGAGACAGGGTTGAGACCCAGTACTTC,CAISESGDRVETQYF
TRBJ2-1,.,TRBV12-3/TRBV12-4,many,TGTGCCAGCAGTTTAGAAGTAGGGAGAAACAATGAGCAGTTCTTC,CASSLEVGRNNEQFF
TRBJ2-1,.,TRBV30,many,TGTGCCTGGAGTGTAGTGCTCAGGGGAGAGGAGCAGTTCTTC,CAWSVVLRGEEQFF
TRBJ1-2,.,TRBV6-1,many,TGTGCCAGCAGTCAACTTCGATGGAGTAACTATGGCTACACCTTC,CASSQLRWSNYGYTF
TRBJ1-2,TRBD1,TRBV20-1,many,TGCAGTGCCAGAAAAGGGGCCGGACAGGGCTATGGCTACACCTTC,CSARKGAGQGYGYTF
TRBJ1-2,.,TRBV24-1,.,TGTGCCACCAGTGAACCGACTGGAGGACCGGGGAGCTACACCTTC,CATSEPTGGPGSYTF
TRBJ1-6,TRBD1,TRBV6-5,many,TGTGCCAGCAGGTTGACAGGGGATGGTTATTCACCCCTCCACTTT,CASRLTGDGYSPLHF
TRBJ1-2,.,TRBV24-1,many,TGTGCCACCAGTGATCTCCCACGGGGGACTGGTGGCTACACCTTC,CATSDLPRGTGGYTF
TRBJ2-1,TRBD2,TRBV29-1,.,TGCAGCGTTCGACAAGCGGGAGGTATCGACAATGAGCAGTTCTTC,CSVRQAGGIDNEQFF
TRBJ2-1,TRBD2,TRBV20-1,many,TGCAGTGCCGCCGAAGGGGGACTAGCGGGAGATGAGCAGTTCTTC,CSAAEGGLAGDEQFF
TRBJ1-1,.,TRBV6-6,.,TGTGCCAGCAGTTATCCGGGGGGGGATTTGACTGAAGCTTTCTTT,CASSYPGGDLTEAFF
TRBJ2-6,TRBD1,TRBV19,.,TGTGCCAGTAGTCCGACAGGGGGCTCTGGGGCCAACGTCCCGACTTTC,CASSPTGGSGANVPTF
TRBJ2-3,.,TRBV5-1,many,TGCGCCAGCAGCTTGGAATTAGATACGCAGTATTTT,CASSLELDTQYF
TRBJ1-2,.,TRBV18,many,TGTGCCAGCTCACCTAGACGGGTTGAAGGGGGCTACACCTTC,CASSPRRVEGGYTF
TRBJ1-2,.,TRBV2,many,TGTGCCAGCAGCTCCTGGACCGATACTAACTATGGCTACACCTTC,CASSSWTDTNYGYTF
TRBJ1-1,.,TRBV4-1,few,TGCGCCAGCAGCCAAGGTCAGGGGTACCCTGAAGCTTTCTTT,CASSQGQGYPEAFF
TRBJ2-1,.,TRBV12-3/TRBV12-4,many,TGTGCCAGCAGGCAGGGAAGGCCCTACAATGAGCAGTTCTTC,CASRQGRPYNEQFF
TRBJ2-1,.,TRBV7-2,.,TGTGCCAGCAGCGGAGAGATAGTGAGCTCCTACAATGAGCAGTTCTTC,CASSGEIVSSYNEQFF
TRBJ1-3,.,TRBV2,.,TGTGCCAGCAGTGAAGCGAGTTTACTGAACACCATATATTTT,CASSEASLLNTIYF
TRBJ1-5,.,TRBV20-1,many,TGCAGTGCTAGAGATACCGGACAGAGACAGCATTTT,CSARDTGQRQHF
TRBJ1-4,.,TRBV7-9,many,TGTGCCAGCAGCTCCCCGAGGGGCGGGAATGAAAAACTGTTTTTT,CASSSPRGGNEKLFF
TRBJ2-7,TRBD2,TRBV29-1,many,TGCAGCGTTGATGAAGCGGGAGTGGGGGAGCAGTACTTC,CSVDEAGVGEQYF
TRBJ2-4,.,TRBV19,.,TGTGCCAGTAGTATAGAGTTTGAGACCATAGCCAAAAACATTCAGTACTTC,CASSIEFETIAKNIQYF
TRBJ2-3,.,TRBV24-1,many,TGTGCCACCAGTGATCAACAGGGGAGGACAGATACGCAGTATTTT,CATSDQQGRTDTQYF
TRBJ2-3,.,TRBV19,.,TGTGCCAGTAGCCACCGACTAGGTTGGTACCAAGAGACCCAGTATTTT,CASSHRLGWYQETQYF
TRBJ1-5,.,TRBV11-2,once,TGTGCCAGCAGCTTAGAAAGGGGGGCCTTAATCGAGTACGAGCATTTT,CASSLERGALIEYEHF
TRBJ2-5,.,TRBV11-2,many,TGTGCCAGCAACAACAGGGAGGAGACCCAGTACTTC,CASNNREETQYF
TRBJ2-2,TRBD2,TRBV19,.,TGTGCCAGTAGTGTGGGACTAGCGGGAGTCAGTCCGAACACCGGGGAGCTGTTTTTT,CASSVGLAGVSPNTGELFF
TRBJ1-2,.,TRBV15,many,TGTGCCACCAGCAGAGCCCGTGAGGTGGGACTTTATGGCTACACCTTC,CATSRAREVGLYGYTF
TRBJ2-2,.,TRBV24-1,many,TGTGCCACCAGTGATTTTGGCCAGTTAAACACCGGGGAGCTGTTTTTT,CATSDFGQLNTGELFF
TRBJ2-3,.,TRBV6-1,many,TGTGCCAGCAGGCAGGGTGGGATCGGACCAGATACGCAGTATTTT,CASRQGGIGPDTQYF
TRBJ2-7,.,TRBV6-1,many,TGTGCCAGCACGAGGGCAGTCTCCTACGAGCAGTACTTC,CASTRAVSYEQYF
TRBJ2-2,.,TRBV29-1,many,TGCAGCGTTGATACCGGGACCGGGGAGCTGTTTTTT,CSVDTGTGELFF
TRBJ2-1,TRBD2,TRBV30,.,TGTGCCTGGAGTGCGGGACTAGCGGGAGGCAATGAGCAGTTCTTC,CAWSAGLAGGNEQFF
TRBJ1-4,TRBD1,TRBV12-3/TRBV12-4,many,TGTGCCAGCAGTCACAGGGGGCCAGGGGAAAAACTGTTTTTT,CASSHRGPGEKLFF
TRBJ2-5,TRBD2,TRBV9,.,TGTGCCAGCAGCGTAGGGGGTAGCGGGCGGGAGACCCCGTACTTC,CASSVGGSGRETPYF
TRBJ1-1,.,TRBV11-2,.,TGTGCCAGCAGCTTAGAGCGTAATAGGGCTGAAGCTTTCTTT,CASSLERNRAEAFF
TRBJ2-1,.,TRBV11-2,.,TGTGCCAGCAGTCCGGGACTGGGGTCTCGCGAGCAGTTCTTC,CASSPGLGSREQFF
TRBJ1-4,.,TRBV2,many,TGTGCCAGCAGTGAATCCATCGGGGCGGGTGAAAAACTGTTTTTT,CASSESIGAGEKLFF
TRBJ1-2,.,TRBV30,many,TGTGCCTGGAGTGCTCGGGGCTATGGCTACACCTTC,CAWSARGYGYTF